This TCR beta chain was identified during a study of blood T cell repertoires in COVID-19. Study overall: The samples span acute and convalescent COVID-19 from the United States, Italy and Spain. Sample material is recorded as cDNA or gDNA derived from T cells, B-cell-depleted T cells, or PBMCs.

This CDR3 is built from 14 residues. The germline CDR1 and CDR2 sequences are MNHEY and SVGEGT. The V gene lost 2 bases and the J gene lost 7 bases, with 11 bases spanning the gap. As originally analysed: Amplification of reference gene primers provided the estimated nucleated cell counts. Assay used: immunoSEQ multiplex PCR; TCRdb lists only in-frame clones, some missing. That table is the source of V, J and clone size, and D and trimming were worked out from the DNA. This sample yields some 340,000 clones, of which 85% are seen a single time; approximately 3.7% belongs to the top ten. The source material was peripheral blood. The chain couples TRBV6-2 or TRBV6-3 to TRBJ1-4; possible D gene TRBD1, 5 bases. The receptor's source is a woman aged 18-29 years with acute or convalescent COVID-19. The CDR3 protein is CASSYMEGSEKLFF. The CDR3 DNA sequence: TGTGCCAGCAGTTACATGGAGGGGAGTGAAAAACTGTTTTTT.